This is a list of T cell receptor beta chains from one sample in a study of cytomegalovirus exposure and HLA in healthy donors. The assay was immunoSEQ multiplex PCR, and TCRdb's table has in-frame clones only and misses some. The data contain fewer than 200,000 clones, 75% to 85% of them singletons. Specimen: PBMCs. These receptors came from a boy younger than 18 in good health and CMV-seronegative. The CDR3 runs from the conserved cysteine through the conserved F or W.

V gene,CDR3 length,CDR3 protein
TRBV18,18,CASSPMVRARLYNYGYTF
TRBV7-9,13,CASSVGQGYEQYF
TRBV5-1,16,CASSLGLAGSLYEQYF
TRBV1,16,CTSSQDVVTGAYEQYF
TRBV9,14,CASSVTSGVNEQYF
TRBV27,14,CASRHRDSTYEQYF
TRBV5-8,15,CASSPRDRLGNIQYF
TRBV30,13,CAWSRQVNTEAFF
TRBV30,13,CAWTSGGADTQYF
TRBV9,17,CASSVADGAFSGNTIYF
TRBV7-9,12,CASSFRDYGYTF
TRBV5-4,17,CASSPSRGAGVVGEQYF
TRBV4-2,17,CASSQSPGLAGVYTQYF
TRBV2,13,CASVLQGNTEAFF
TRBV18,15,CASSPGGGNTDTQYF
TRBV18,13,CASTERFQETQYF
TRBV20-1,11,CSASIGDTQYF
TRBV6-1,13,CASSPPDGREKFF
TRBV4-2,14,CASSGTSGGIEQFF
TRBV6-6,15,CASSYTQVSGNTIYF
TRBV10-3,15,CAISAPERGGYEQYF
TRBV4-3,16,CASSQVRHRGSYGYTF
TRBV7-6,17,CASSPGATGGVKNIQYF
TRBV4-1,17,CASSRGLVTSTPNEQFF
TRBV27,15,CASSKGQGGGETQYF
TRBV7-3,15,CASSLTGAYNSPLHF
TRBV4-1,16,CASSQDLRLALYPQYF
TRBV29-1,11,CSVYGPTEAFF
TRBV7-2,17,CASSPYGGTQANYGYTF
TRBV4-1,14,CASSQTLRQAEAFF
TRBV6-6,14,CASSQTGDEETQYF
TRBV7-2,15,CASSLVQGGYYGYTF
TRBV13,17,CASSVYRTGDLTDTQYF
TRBV6-5,13,CASSFEPGGEQFF
TRBV9,15,CASSQGQSSGNTIYF
TRBV30,13,CAWSVADLYEQYF
TRBV30,12,CAWDRDLYGYTF
TRBV1,16,CTSSLKRNGENYGYTF
TRBV4-2,16,CASSQVPSTSGSEQYF
TRBV10-3,14,CAISDNGLRYEQYF
TRBV7-2,16,CASSLGWTGGENTIYF
TRBV6-5,12,CASMRGDTEAFF
TRBV14,13,CASSLGHKFSKDF
TRBV30,12,CAWARLRYEQYF
TRBV14,14,CASNRKGQHYEQYF